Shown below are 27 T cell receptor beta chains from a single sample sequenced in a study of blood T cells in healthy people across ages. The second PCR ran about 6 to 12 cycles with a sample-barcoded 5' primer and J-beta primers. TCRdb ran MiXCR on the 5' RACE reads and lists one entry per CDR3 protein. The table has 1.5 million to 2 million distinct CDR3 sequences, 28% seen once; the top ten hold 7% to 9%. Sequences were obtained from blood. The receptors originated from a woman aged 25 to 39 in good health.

CDR3 sequence reads: CASSRTSISYNEQFF. The CDR3 coding sequence is TGTGCCAGCAGCCGGACTAGCATCTCCTACAATGAGCAGTTCTTC. The chain joins TRBV11-2 to TRBJ2-1; 8 nucleotides line up with TRBD2. Looked up from germline, CDR1 is SGHAT and CDR2 is FQNNGV. Trimming removed 5 bases from V and 0 bases from J; junction bases left unmatched: 3. This CDR3 is 15 amino acids long.

This CDR3 is CSASHQNNEQFF. The CDR3 DNA reads as TGCAGTGCTTCCCACCAGAACAATGAGCAGTTCTTC. The gene calls are TRBV20-1 and TRBJ2-1; no definite D call. The V end lost 5 bases, the J end lost 5 bases, and 10 bases lay between the germline ends. CDR1 and CDR2 (germline): DFQATT, SNEGSKA (reference sequence). This CDR3 contains 12 residues.

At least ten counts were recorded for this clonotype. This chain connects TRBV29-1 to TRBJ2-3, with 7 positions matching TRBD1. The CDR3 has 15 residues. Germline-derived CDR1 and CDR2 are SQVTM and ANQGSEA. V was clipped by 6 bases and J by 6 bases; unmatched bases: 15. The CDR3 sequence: CSVHEDADRTDTQYF. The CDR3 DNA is TGCAGCGTCCACGAGGATGCGGACAGGACGGATACGCAGTATTTT.

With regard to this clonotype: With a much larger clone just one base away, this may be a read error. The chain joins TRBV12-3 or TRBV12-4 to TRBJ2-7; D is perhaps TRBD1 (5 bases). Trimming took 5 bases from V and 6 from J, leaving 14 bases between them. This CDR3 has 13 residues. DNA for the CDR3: TGTGCCAGCAGTCCCAACACAGGTTCCGAGCAGTACTTC. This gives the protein CASSPNTGSEQYF.

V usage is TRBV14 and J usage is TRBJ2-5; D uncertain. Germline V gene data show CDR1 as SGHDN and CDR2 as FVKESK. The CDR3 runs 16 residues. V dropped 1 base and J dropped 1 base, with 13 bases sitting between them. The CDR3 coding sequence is TGTGCCAGCAGCCAAGCAAGGGCCGAACTCCAAGAGACCCAGTACTTC. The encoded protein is CASSQARAELQETQYF.

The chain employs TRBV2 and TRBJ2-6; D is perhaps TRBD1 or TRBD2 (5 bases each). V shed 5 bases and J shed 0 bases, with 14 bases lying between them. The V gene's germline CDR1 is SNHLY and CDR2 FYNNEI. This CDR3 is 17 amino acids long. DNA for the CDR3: TGTGCCAGCAGTTCCCGGGACCGAGGCTCTGGGGCCAACGTCCTGACTTTC. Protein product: CASSSRDRGSGANVLTF. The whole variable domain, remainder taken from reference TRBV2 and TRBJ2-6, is EPEVTQTPSHQVTQMGQEVILRCVPISNHLYFYWYRQILGQKVEFLVSFYNNEISEKSEIFDDQFSVERPDGSNFTLKIRSTKLEDSAMYFCASSSRDRGSGANVLTFGAGSRLTVL.

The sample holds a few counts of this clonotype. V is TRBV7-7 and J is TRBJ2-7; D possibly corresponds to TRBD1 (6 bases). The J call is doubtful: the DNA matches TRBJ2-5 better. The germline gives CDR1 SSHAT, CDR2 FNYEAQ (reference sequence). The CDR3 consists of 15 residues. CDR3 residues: CASSFDGTTGETQYF. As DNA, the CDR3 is TGTGCCAGCAGCTTCGACGGGACAACGGGCGAGACCCAGTACTTC.

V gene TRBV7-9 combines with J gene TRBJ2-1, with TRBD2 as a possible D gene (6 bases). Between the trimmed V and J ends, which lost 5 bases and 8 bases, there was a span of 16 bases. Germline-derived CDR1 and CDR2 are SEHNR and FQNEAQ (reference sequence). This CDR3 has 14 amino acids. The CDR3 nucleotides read TGTGCCAGCAGCCTCGGGAGCGGTAGGGATGAGCAGTTCTTC. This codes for CASSLGSGRDEQFF.

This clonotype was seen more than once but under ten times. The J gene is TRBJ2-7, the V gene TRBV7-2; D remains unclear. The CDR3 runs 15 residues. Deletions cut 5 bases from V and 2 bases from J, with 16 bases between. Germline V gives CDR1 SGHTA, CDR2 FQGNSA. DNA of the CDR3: TGTGCCAGCAGCCCGAACCCCACGATCCCCTACGAGCAGTACTTC. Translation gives CASSPNPTIPYEQYF. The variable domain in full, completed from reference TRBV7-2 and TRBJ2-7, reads GAGVSQSPSNKVTEKGKDVELRCDPISGHTALYWYRQSLGQGLEFLIYFQGNSAPDKSGLPSDRFSAERTGGSVSTLTIQRTQQEDSAVYLCASSPNPTIPYEQYFGPGTRLTVT.

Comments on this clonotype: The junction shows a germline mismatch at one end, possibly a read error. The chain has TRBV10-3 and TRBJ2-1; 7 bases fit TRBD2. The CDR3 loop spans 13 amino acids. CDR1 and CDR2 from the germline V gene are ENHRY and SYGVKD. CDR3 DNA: TGTGCCACCAGGGAGGGCCCCTACAATGAGCGGTTCTTC. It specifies CATREGPYNERFF.

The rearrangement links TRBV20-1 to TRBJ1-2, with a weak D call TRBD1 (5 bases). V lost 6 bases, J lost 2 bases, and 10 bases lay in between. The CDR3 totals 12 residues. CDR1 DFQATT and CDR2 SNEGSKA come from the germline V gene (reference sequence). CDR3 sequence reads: CSARQQNYGYTF. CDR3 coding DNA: TGCAGTGCAAGACAGCAAAACTATGGCTACACCTTC.

CDR3 bases: TGTGCCAGCAGTGAAGACGACCCGGGACTAGCGGGGGGGACAGATACGCAGTATTTT. Translating gives CASSEDDPGLAGGTDTQYF. The V and J genes are TRBV6-1 and TRBJ2-3; 16 positions match TRBD2. V shed 1 base, J shed 3 bases, and the junction held 7 bases outside the gene matches. Germline V gives CDR1 MNHNS, CDR2 SASEGT. The CDR3 has 19 amino acids.

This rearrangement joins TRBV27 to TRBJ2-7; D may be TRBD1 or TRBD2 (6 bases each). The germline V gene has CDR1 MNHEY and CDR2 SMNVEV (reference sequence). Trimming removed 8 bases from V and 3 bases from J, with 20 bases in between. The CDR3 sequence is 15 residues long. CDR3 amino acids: CASRHLGGRDYEQYF. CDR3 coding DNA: TGTGCCAGCCGTCATTTGGGGGGCCGGGACTACGAGCAGTACTTC.

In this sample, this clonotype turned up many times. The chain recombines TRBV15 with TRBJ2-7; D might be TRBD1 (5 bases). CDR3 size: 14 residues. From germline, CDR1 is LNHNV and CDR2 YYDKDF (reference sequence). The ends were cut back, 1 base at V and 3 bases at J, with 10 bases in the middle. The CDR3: CATSRGGGLYEQYF. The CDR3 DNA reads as TGTGCCACCAGCAGAGGGGGCGGCCTCTACGAGCAGTACTTC.

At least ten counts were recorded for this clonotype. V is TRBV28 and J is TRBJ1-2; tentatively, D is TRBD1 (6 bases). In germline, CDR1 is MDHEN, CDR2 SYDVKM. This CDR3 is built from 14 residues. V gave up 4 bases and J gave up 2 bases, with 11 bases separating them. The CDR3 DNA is TGTGCCAGCAGTTCTGCGGGGGCGAACTATGGCTACACCTTC. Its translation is CASSSAGANYGYTF.

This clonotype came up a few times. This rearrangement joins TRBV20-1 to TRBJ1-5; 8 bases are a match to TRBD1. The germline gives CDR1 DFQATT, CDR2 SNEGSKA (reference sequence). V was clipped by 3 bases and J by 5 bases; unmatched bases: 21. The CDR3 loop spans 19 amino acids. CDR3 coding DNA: TGCAGTGCTAGCCCCCTAGGGGGCAGGGGGCTTCTCGGCGATCAGCCCCAGCATTTT. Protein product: CSASPLGGRGLLGDQPQHF.

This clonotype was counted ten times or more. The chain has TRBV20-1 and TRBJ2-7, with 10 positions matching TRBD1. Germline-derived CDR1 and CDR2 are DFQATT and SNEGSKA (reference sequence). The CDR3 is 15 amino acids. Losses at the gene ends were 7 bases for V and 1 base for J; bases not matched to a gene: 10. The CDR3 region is CSVHLMGQGSYEQYF. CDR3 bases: TGCAGTGTCCACCTCATGGGACAGGGGTCCTACGAGCAGTACTTC.

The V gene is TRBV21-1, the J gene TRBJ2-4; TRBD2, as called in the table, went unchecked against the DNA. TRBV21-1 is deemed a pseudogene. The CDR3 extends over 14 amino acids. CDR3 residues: CASSKEGSEDIQYF. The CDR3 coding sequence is TGTGCCAGCAGCAAAGAGGGCAGTGAGGACATTCAGTACTTC.

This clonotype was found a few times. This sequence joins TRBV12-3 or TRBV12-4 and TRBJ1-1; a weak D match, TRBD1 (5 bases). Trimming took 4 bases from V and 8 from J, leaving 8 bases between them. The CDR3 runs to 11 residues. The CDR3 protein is CASSSKGEAFF. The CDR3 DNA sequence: TGTGCCAGCAGTTCGAAGGGGGAAGCTTTCTTT.

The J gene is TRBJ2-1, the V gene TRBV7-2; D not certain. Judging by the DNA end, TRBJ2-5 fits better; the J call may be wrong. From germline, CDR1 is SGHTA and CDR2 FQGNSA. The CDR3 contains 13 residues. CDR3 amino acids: CASSLDFSGHQYF. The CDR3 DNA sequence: TGTGCCAGCAGCTTAGACTTTAGTGGGCACCAGTACTTC.

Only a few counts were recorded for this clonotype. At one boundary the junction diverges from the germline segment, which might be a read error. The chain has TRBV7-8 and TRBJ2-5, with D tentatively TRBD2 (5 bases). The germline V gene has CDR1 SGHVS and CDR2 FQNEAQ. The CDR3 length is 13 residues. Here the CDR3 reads CAGSLTNRGTQYF. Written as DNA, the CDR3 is TGTGCCGGCAGCTTAACTAACCGGGGGACCCAGTACTTC.

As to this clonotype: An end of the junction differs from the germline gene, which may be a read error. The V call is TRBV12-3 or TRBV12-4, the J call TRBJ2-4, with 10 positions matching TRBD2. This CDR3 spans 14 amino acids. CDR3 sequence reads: CASSSEREGNIQCF. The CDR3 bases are TGTGCCAGCAGTTCGGAGCGGGAGGGAAACATTCAGTGCTTC.

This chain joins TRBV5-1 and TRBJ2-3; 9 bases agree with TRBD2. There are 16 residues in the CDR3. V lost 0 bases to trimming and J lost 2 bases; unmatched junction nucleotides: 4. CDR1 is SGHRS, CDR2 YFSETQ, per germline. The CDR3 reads CASSLVLAGPTDTQYF. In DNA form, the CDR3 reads TGCGCCAGCAGCTTGGTGCTAGCGGGACCCACAGATACGCAGTATTTT.

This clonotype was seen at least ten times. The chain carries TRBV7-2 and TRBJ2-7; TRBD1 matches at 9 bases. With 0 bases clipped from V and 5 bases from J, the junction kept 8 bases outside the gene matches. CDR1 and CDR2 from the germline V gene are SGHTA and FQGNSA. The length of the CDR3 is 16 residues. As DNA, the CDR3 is TGTGCCAGCAGCTTAGCGCTCGGGACAGGGCGCCACGAGCAGTACTTC. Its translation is CASSLALGTGRHEQYF.

The DNA of the CDR3 is TGTGCCAGCAGCTCCCTGTTGGGTGGACCTAATGAAAAACTGTTTTTT. This gives the protein CASSSLLGGPNEKLFF. This chain connects TRBV21-1 to TRBJ1-4; no check of the table's D call, TRBD1, against the DNA was made. TRBV21-1 is listed as a pseudogene. The CDR3 loop spans 16 amino acids.

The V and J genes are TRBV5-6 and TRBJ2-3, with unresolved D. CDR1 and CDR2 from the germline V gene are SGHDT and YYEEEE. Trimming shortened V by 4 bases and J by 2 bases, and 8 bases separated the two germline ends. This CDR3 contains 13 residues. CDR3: CASSGPNTDTQYF. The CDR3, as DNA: TGTGCCAGCAGCGGTCCAAACACAGATACGCAGTATTTT.

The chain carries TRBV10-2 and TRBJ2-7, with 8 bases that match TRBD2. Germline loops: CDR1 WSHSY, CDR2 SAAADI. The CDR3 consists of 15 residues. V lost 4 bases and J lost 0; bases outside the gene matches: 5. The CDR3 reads CASSASGGLSYEQYF. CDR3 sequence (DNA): TGCGCCAGCAGTGCTTCGGGGGGGCTCTCCTACGAGCAGTACTTC.